This paragraph covers one T cell receptor (beta chain) sequence. The antigen is undetermined. It was with 60 Vbeta and 13 Jbeta primers that the PCR ran. The data were produced by immunoSEQ multiplex PCR, yet TCRdb's version contains in-frame clones alone and is incomplete. The sample table sets out around 100,000 clones. This specimen comes from a study of cytomegalovirus exposure and HLA in healthy donors. The study, taken as a whole, reports: There were 160 or so TCR beta chains listed as cytomegalovirus-associated.

The ends lost 1 base at V and 5 bases at J; junction bases unmatched: 11. Germline CDR1 and CDR2: SGHDN and FVKESK. The CDR3 covers 17 residues. The chain couples TRBV14 to TRBJ2-1; TRBD1 agrees at 7 bases. This sequence originates from a middle-aged man in good health and CMV-seropositive. Sequences were obtained from PBMCs. The CDR3 spells CASSQGWGQSLHNEQFF. CDR3 bases: TGTGCCAGCAGCCAAGGGTGGGGACAGAGCCTTCACAATGAGCAGTTCTTC.